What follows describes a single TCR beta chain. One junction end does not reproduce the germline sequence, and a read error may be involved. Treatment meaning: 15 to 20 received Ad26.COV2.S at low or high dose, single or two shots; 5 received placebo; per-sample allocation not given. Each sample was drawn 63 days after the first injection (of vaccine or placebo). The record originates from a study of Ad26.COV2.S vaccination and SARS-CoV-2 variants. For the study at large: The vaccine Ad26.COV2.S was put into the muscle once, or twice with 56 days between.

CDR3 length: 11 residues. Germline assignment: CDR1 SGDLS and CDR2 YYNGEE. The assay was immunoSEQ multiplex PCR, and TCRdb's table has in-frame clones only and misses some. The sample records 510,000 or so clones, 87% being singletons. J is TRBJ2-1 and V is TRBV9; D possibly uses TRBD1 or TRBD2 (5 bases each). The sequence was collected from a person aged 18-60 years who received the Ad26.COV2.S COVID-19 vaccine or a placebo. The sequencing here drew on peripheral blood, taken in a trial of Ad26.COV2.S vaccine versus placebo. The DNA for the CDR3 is TGTGCCAGCAGCTGGGGGAATCCTGGGCTCTTC. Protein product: CASSWGNPGLF.